The 25 T cell receptor beta chains listed next were all sequenced from one sample in a study of cytomegalovirus exposure and HLA in healthy donors. The study ran its PCR with 60 Vbeta and 13 Jbeta primers. Some clones are missing from TCRdb's copy, which holds only in-frame ones; the method was immunoSEQ multiplex PCR. The data hold under 200,000 clones, with about four fifths observed a single time. Sequencing input: PBMCs. The receptors stem from a woman aged 25 to 45 in good health and CMV-seropositive.

This rearrangement joins TRBV5-1 to TRBJ1-2; TRBD1 agrees at 8 bases. Germline V gene data show CDR1 as SGHRS and CDR2 as YFSETQ. V lost 4 bases and J lost 4; bases outside the gene matches: 9. The CDR3 is made up of 15 amino acids. The CDR3, as DNA: TGCGCCAGCAGCAAATACGGGACAGGTATCTATGGCTACACCTTC. This encodes CASSKYGTGIYGYTF.

The chain couples TRBV5-5 to TRBJ2-3; 7 positions match TRBD1. There are 13 residues in the CDR3. V trimming: 5 bases; J trimming: 2 bases; junction bases outside the gene matches: 2. The V gene's germline CDR1 is SGHKS and CDR2 YYEKEE (reference sequence). The CDR3 reads CASSKGATDTQYF. The DNA for the CDR3 is TGTGCCAGCAGTAAGGGGGCCACAGATACGCAGTATTTT. Together with reference TRBV5-5 and TRBJ2-3, the CDR3 gives the full variable domain: DAGVTQSPTHLIKTRGQQVTLRCSPISGHKSVSWYQQVLGQGPQFIFQYYEKEERGRGNFPDRFSARQFPNYSSELNVNALLLGDSALYLCASSKGATDTQYFGPGTRLTVL.

The chain combines TRBV7-2 with TRBJ1-1; D is unclear. The CDR3 has 13 residues. Between the trimmed V and J ends, which lost 1 base and 0 bases, there was a span of 3 bases. Germline values: CDR1 SGHTA, CDR2 FQGNSA. The CDR3 bases are TGTGCCAGCAGCTTAGTCTTGAACACTGAAGCTTTCTTT. Its translation: CASSLVLNTEAFF.

The V and J genes are TRBV19 and TRBJ1-3, with TRBD1 matching 9 bases. The germline CDR1 and CDR2 sequences are LNHDA and SQIVND (reference sequence). CDR3 length: 15 amino acids. V was clipped by 5 bases and J by 3 bases; unmatched bases: 5. CDR3 protein: CASSVQGAYGNTIYF. CDR3 in DNA: TGTGCCAGTAGTGTACAGGGGGCATATGGAAACACCATATATTTT.

The chain recombines TRBV7-9 with TRBJ2-3; TRBD2 agrees at 10 bases. Per the germline V gene, CDR1 is SEHNR and CDR2 is FQNEAQ (reference sequence). This CDR3 contains 16 residues. With 2 bases clipped from V and 2 bases from J, the junction kept 4 bases outside the gene matches. The CDR3 spells CASSLKRGGLTDTQYF. The CDR3 DNA is TGTGCCAGCAGCTTAAAGCGGGGGGGCCTCACAGATACGCAGTATTTT.

This clone came up a few times. This chain connects TRBV7-2 to TRBJ2-3, with D unresolved. Germline CDR1 SGHTA, CDR2 FQGNSA. V shed 4 bases and J shed 1 base, with 6 bases lying between them. The CDR3 contains 13 residues. The CDR3 loop reads CASSYIRTDTQYF. The CDR3 DNA reads TGTGCCAGCAGCTACATCCGCACAGATACGCAGTATTTT.

J is TRBJ2-3 and V is TRBV9; D not certain. Looked up from germline, CDR1 is SGDLS and CDR2 is YYNGEE. The CDR3 is made up of 14 amino acids. The germline V and J ends were trimmed by 0 bases and 4 bases, with 9 bases remaining between them. This chain's CDR3 is CASSVVAVSDTQYF. The CDR3 nucleotides read TGTGCCAGCAGCGTAGTTGCAGTTTCAGATACGCAGTATTTT.

The V and J genes are TRBV6-4 and TRBJ1-2; 9 bases map to TRBD1. Trimming took 6 bases from V and 8 from J; bases not matched to a gene: 13. This CDR3 contains 15 residues. Germline V gene lookup returns CDR1 MRHNA and CDR2 SNTAGT. CDR3 in DNA: TGTGCCAGCAGCGCCGAGGGACAGGGATTTGGAGGCTACACCTTC. Its protein product is CASSAEGQGFGGYTF.

The rearrangement joins TRBV2 to TRBJ2-5; D remains unclear. There are 14 residues in the CDR3. The germline gives CDR1 SNHLY, CDR2 FYNNEI. V lost 7 bases to trimming and J lost 5 bases, with 17 bases between them. CDR3 protein: CASKAEPDGETQYF. The CDR3 DNA is TGTGCCAGCAAGGCGGAGCCGGATGGGGAGACCCAGTACTTC.

The chain is built from TRBV2 and TRBJ2-5, with 10 bases identical to TRBD1. The J call may be in error: the DNA end matches TRBJ2-7 better. The CDR3 is 13 residues long. CDR1 and CDR2 (germline): SNHLY, FYNNEI. The CDR3, as DNA: TGTGCCACACATAGACAGGGGGCCTCCGAGCAGTACTTC. It is translated as CATHRQGASEQYF.

The chain uses TRBV7-9 and TRBJ2-4, with D maybe TRBD1 (5 bases). The ends were cut back, 6 bases at V and 1 base at J, with 16 bases in the middle. The CDR3 consists of 16 residues. Germline values: CDR1 SEHNR, CDR2 FQNEAQ (reference sequence). CDR3 residues: CASSPNKGRAKNIQYF. CDR3 bases: TGTGCCAGCAGTCCTAATAAGGGGCGCGCCAAAAACATTCAGTACTTC.

The rearrangement joins TRBV11-2 to TRBJ2-7, with TRBD1 matching over 7 bases. The CDR3 length is 14 residues. Germline-derived CDR1 and CDR2 are SGHAT and FQNNGV. With V trimmed by 7 bases and J by 2 bases, 8 bases remained unmatched. The CDR3: CASNDPGQTYEQYF. The CDR3 coding sequence is TGTGCCAGCAACGATCCGGGACAGACCTACGAGCAGTACTTC.

This clone came up a few times. This chain connects TRBV20-1 to TRBJ1-1; 7 nucleotides align to TRBD1. Germline CDR1 and CDR2: DFQATT and SNEGSKA (reference sequence). This CDR3 comprises 11 residues. V dropped 6 bases and J dropped 6; count of bases not matched to a gene: 4. DNA of the CDR3: TGCAGTGCCCCGGGACAGCCTGAAGCTTTCTTT. This gives the protein CSAPGQPEAFF.

This clone appeared many times. This chain joins TRBV5-1 and TRBJ1-3; D is unresolved. Trimming removed 0 bases from V and 0 bases from J, with 7 bases in between. CDR1 is SGHRS, CDR2 YFSETQ, per germline. The CDR3 has 15 residues. The CDR3 sequence: CASSLDGFSGNTIYF. As DNA, the CDR3 is TGCGCCAGCAGCTTGGACGGGTTCTCTGGAAACACCATATATTTT. Full variable domain (missing parts from reference TRBV5-1 and TRBJ1-3): KAGVTQTPRYLIKTRGQQVTLSCSPISGHRSVSWYQQTPGQGLQFLFEYFSETQRNKGNFPGRFSGRQFSNSRSEMNVSTLELGDSALYLCASSLDGFSGNTIYFGEGSWLTVV.

The CDR3 reads CASSPTGSGYTF. The CDR3 DNA reads TGTGCCAGCAGCCCTACAGGGTCCGGCTACACCTTC. V usage is TRBV11-2 and J usage is TRBJ1-2, with D possibly being TRBD1 (6 bases). V was clipped by 5 bases and J by 8 bases, with 12 bases between them. Germline V gene sequence: CDR1 SGHAT, CDR2 FQNNGV. The CDR3 loop spans 12 amino acids.

The chain joins TRBV5-5 to TRBJ2-3, with D possibly being TRBD1 (6 bases). Trimming stripped 0 bases from V and 2 bases from J, with 13 bases between. This CDR3 has 16 residues. Germline-derived CDR1 and CDR2 are SGHKS and YYEKEE (reference sequence). The CDR3 DNA reads as TGTGCCAGCAGCTTGGGGTCAGGGGATAACACAGATACGCAGTATTTT. Protein sequence: CASSLGSGDNTDTQYF.

The chain carries TRBV27 and TRBJ1-2; D is uncertain. V was cut by 4 bases and J by 4 bases, with 13 bases left in between. Germline CDR1 and CDR2: MNHEY and SMNVEV (reference sequence). This CDR3 has 14 residues. CDR3 sequence (DNA): TGTGCCAGCAGTTCCGCCGAGAGTGGCTATGGCTACACCTTC. Amino acids: CASSSAESGYGYTF.

The genes are TRBV12-5 and TRBJ1-2; D possibly corresponds to TRBD1 (6 bases). V dropped 2 bases and J dropped 6 bases, with 16 bases sitting between them. Germline CDR1 and CDR2: LGHNT and FRNRAP. There are 15 residues in the CDR3. The CDR3 loop is CASGLFTGTIDGYTF. The DNA for the CDR3 is TGTGCTAGTGGTTTGTTCACCGGGACAATCGATGGCTACACCTTC.

This clone occurred a few times. This chain uses TRBV7-3 with TRBJ1-6; D is undetermined. Germline-derived CDR1 and CDR2 are SGHTA and FQGTGA. The CDR3 has 13 amino acids. V was trimmed by 2 bases and J by 11 bases, leaving 10 bases between them. This CDR3 reads CASSLLGAAPLHF. CDR3 coding DNA: TGTGCCAGCAGCTTACTCGGCGCGGCACCCCTCCACTTT.

This chain links TRBV7-2 with TRBJ2-7; 9 bases align to TRBD1. V was clipped by 4 bases and J by 4 bases; unmatched bases: 5. CDR1 is SGHTA, CDR2 FQGNSA, per germline. There are 14 residues in the CDR3. The CDR3 DNA sequence: TGTGCCAGCAGCTGGACAGGGGAGGGATACGAGCAGTACTTC. Encoded protein: CASSWTGEGYEQYF.

This clone was picked up a small number of times. The chain uses TRBV29-1 and TRBJ1-2, with a possible D match to TRBD1 (5 bases). The CDR3 is 15 amino acids. V lost 4 bases and J 3 bases, leaving 18 bases between the germline ends. Germline loops: CDR1 SQVTM, CDR2 ANQGSEA. The CDR3 nucleotides are TGCAGCGTTGTATCCCCTGGCAGGGCCGACTATGGCTACACCTTC. Translation: CSVVSPGRADYGYTF.

The rearrangement uses TRBV27 and TRBJ1-1, with D possibly TRBD1 on 6 matching bases. Per germline, CDR1 MNHEY and CDR2 SMNVEV (reference sequence). The V gene lost 2 bases and the J gene lost 4 bases, with 11 bases spanning the gap. This CDR3 has 14 amino acids. CDR3 in amino acids: CASSLTGSATEAFF. CDR3 coding DNA: TGTGCCAGCAGTTTAACAGGGTCGGCCACTGAAGCTTTCTTT.

The V gene is TRBV9, the J gene TRBJ2-1; the D gene is possibly TRBD2 (6 bases). V lost 0 bases, J lost 7 bases, and 17 bases lay in between. The CDR3 is made up of 16 amino acids. Per germline, CDR1 SGDLS and CDR2 YYNGEE. CDR3 amino acids: CASSVALLGLRNEQFF. DNA for the CDR3: TGTGCCAGCAGCGTAGCTCTCCTAGGACTAAGGAATGAGCAGTTCTTC.

V and J are TRBV6-5 and TRBJ1-2; TRBD1 matches 9 bases. This CDR3 comprises 13 residues. With V trimmed by 6 bases and J by 7 bases, 6 bases remained unmatched. The germline V gene has CDR1 MNHEY and CDR2 SVGAGI. CDR3 region: CASREQGAGGYTF. DNA of the CDR3: TGTGCCAGCAGAGAACAGGGGGCTGGTGGCTACACCTTC.

In regard to this clone: Germline and junction disagree at one end, which may indicate a read error. V is TRBV10-3 and J is TRBJ2-1; D might be TRBD2 (6 bases). The CDR3 is made up of 14 amino acids. Germline loops: CDR1 ENHRY, CDR2 SYGVKD. The CDR3 spells CATLGASVGNERFF. DNA for the CDR3: TGTGCCACCCTCGGGGCTAGCGTAGGCAATGAGCGGTTCTTC.